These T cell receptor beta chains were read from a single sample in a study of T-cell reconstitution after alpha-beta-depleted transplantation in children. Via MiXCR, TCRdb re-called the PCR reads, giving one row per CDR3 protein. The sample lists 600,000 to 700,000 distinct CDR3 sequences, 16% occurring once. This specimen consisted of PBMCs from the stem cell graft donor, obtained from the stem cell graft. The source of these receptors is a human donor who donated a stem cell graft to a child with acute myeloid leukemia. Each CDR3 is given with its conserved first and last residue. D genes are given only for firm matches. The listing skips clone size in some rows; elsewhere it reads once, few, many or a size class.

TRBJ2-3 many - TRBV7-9 CASSLPGGASDTQYF TGTGCCAGCAGCTTACCCGGAGGAGCTTCGGATACGCAGTATTTT
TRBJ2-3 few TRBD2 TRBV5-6 CASSREVTQYF TGTGCCAGCAGCCGGGAGGTTACGCAGTATTTT
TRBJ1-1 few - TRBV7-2 CASSEQGGLREAFF TGTGCCAGCAGCGAACAGGGTGGGCTAAGAGAAGCTTTCTTT
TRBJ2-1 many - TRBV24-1 CATSGDTGYSYNEQFF TGTGCCACCAGTGGTGACACAGGCTACTCCTACAATGAGCAGTTCTTC
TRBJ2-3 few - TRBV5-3 CARSLTERTSTDTQYF TGTGCCAGAAGCTTAACTGAGCGGACAAGCACAGATACGCAGTATTTT
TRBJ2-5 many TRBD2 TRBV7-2 CASSLAGAQETQYF TGCGCCAGCAGCTTAGCGGGGGCACAAGAGACCCAGTACTTC
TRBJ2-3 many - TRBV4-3 CASSPYKEDTDTQYF TGCGCCAGCAGCCCCTACAAGGAGGACACAGATACGCAGTATTTT
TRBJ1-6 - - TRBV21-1 CASSNGRGVNSPLHF TGTGCCAGCAGCAATGGGAGAGGGGTTAATTCACCCCTCCACTTT
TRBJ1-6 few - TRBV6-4 CASKAGPRGSPLHF TGTGCCAGCAAAGCGGGACCGCGTGGTTCACCCCTCCACTTT
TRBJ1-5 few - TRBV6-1 CASSEEGYSNQPQHF TGTGCCAGCAGTGAGGAGGGTTATAGCAATCAGCCCCAGCATTTT
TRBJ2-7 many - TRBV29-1 CSARTETYEQYF TGCAGCGCCAGGACAGAAACCTACGAGCAGTACTTC
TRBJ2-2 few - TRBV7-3 CASSLTVASIGELFF TGTGCCAGCAGCTTAACTGTGGCTTCAATCGGGGAGCTGTTTTTT
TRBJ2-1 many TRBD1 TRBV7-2 CASSLEQGYNEQFF TGTGCCAGCAGCTTAGAACAGGGGTACAATGAGCAGTTCTTC
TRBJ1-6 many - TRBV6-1 CASSELGRLYSPLHF TGTGCCAGCAGCGAGCTTGGAAGGCTCTATTCACCCCTCCACTTT
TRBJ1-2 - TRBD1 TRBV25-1 CASSDTQGVLYGYTF TGTGCCAGCAGTGATACCCAGGGGGTTCTCTATGGCTACACCTTC
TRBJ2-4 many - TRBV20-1 CSARAVGGIQYF TGCAGTGCTAGAGCGGTGGGCGGCATTCAGTACTTC
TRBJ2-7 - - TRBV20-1 CSARTISYEQYF TGCAGTGCTCGGACAATTTCCTACGAGCAGTACTTC
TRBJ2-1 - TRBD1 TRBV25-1 CASSERGGQGAHNEQFF TGTGCCAGCAGTGAACGGGGTGGACAGGGGGCCCACAATGAGCAGTTCTTC
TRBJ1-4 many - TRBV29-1 CSVDGGGGEKLFF TGCAGCGTTGACGGGGGGGGAGGCGAAAAACTGTTTTTT
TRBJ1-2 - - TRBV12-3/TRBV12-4 CASSLSGAKDGYTF TGTGCCAGCAGTTTATCGGGGGCGAAAGATGGCTACACCTTC
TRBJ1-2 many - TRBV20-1 CSARDRGGASSGYTF TGCAGTGCTAGAGATCGAGGGGGGGCAAGCTCTGGCTACACCTTC
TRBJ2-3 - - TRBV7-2 CASSLGAHLDTQYF TGTGCCAGCAGCTTGGGGGCCCATTTAGATACGCAGTATTTT
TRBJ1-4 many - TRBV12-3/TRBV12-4 CASSLRGQRNEKLFF TGTGCCAGCAGTTTAAGGGGACAAAGGAATGAAAAACTGTTTTTT
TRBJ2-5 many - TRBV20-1 CSARPARGQETQYF TGCAGTGCTAGACCTGCGCGGGGCCAAGAGACCCAGTACTTC
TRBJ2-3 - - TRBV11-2 CASSAIGRAAKLPTDTQYF TGTGCCAGCAGCGCCATTGGCAGGGCAGCCAAGTTGCCCACAGATACGCAGTATTTT
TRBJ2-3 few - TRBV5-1 CASSLLLVGSSTDTQYF TGCGCCAGCAGCTTGTTACTAGTTGGATCTAGCACAGATACGCAGTATTTT
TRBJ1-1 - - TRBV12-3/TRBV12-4 CASSTRSGPSAEAFF TGTGCCAGCAGTACAAGATCCGGACCGAGCGCTGAAGCTTTCTTT
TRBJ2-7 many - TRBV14 CASSRRDSFSYEQYF TGTGCCAGCAGCCGACGAGACAGCTTCTCCTACGAGCAGTACTTC
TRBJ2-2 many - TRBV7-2 CASSPKGYGSGELFF TGTGCCAGCAGCCCCAAGGGTTACGGGTCCGGGGAGCTGTTTTTT
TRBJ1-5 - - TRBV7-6 CASSWGPLQPQHF TGTGCCAGCAGCTGGGGACCCCTTCAGCCCCAGCATTTT
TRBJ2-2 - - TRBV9 CASSERAGELFF TGTGCCAGCAGCGAACGGGCCGGGGAGCTGTTTTTT
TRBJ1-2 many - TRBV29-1 CSVENNNNYGYTF TGCAGCGTTGAGAACAATAACAACTATGGCTACACCTTC
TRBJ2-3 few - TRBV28 CASSGGPTDTQYF TGTGCCAGCAGTGGAGGGCCCACAGATACGCAGTATTTT
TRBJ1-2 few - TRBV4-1 CASSQDWSPYGYTF TGCGCCAGCAGCCAAGATTGGAGTCCCTATGGCTACACCTTC
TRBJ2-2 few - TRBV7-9 CASSLSEGAGELFF TGTGCCAGCAGCTTAAGTGAAGGGGCCGGGGAGCTGTTTTTT
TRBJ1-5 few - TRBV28 CASTLVQGGQPQHF TGTGCCAGCACCTTGGTGCAGGGTGGCCAGCCCCAGCATTTT
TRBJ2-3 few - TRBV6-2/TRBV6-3 CASSSLRTPLTDTQYF TGTGCCAGCAGTTCCCTACGGACTCCCCTCACAGATACGCAGTATTTT
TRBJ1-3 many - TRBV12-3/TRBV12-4 CASRATGPENTIYF TGTGCCAGCAGGGCGACAGGACCCGAAAACACCATATATTTT
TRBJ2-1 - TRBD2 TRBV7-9 CASSAPGLAAYNERFF TGTGCCAGCAGCGCTCCGGGACTAGCAGCATACAATGAGCGGTTCTTC
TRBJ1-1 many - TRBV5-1 CATSFRGNTEAFF TGCGCCACCTCCTTTCGGGGGAACACTGAAGCTTTCTTT
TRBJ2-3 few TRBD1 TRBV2 CASRETGVFLTDTQYF TGTGCCAGCAGAGAGACAGGGGTTTTTCTTACAGATACGCAGTATTTT
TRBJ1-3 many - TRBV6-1 CASSPNRVNTIYF TGTGCCAGCAGTCCGAACAGGGTAAACACCATATATTTT
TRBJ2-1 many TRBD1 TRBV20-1 CSARDWDRGHNEQFF TGCAGTGCTAGAGATTGGGACAGGGGTCACAATGAGCAGTTCTTC
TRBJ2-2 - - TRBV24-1 CATSDSPLGAGELFF TGTGCCACCAGTGATTCCCCGCTCGGAGCCGGGGAGCTGTTTTTT
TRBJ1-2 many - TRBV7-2 CASIHYGYTF TGTGCCAGCATCCATTATGGCTACACCTTC
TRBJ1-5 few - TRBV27 CASSPNSSNQPQHF TGTGCCAGCAGTCCCAACAGTAGCAATCAGCCCCAGCATTTT
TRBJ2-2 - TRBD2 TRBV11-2 CASSTKAGATGELFF TGTGCCAGCAGCACCAAAGCGGGGGCCACCGGGGAGCTGTTTTTT
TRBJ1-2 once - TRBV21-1 CASSILGTNYGYTF TGTGCCAGCAGCATCCTCGGGACTAACTATGGCTACACCTTC
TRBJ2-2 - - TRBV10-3 CAISESTGQNIVDTGELFF TGTGCCATCAGTGAGTCGACCGGACAGAATATCGTGGACACCGGGGAGCTGTTTTTT
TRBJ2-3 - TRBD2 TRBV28 CASSPIAGGSADTQYF TGTGCCAGCAGTCCAATAGCGGGGGGGTCGGCAGATACGCAGTATTTT
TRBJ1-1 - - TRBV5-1 CASSLEWGRAFF TGCGCCAGCAGCTTGGAGTGGGGACGAGCTTTCTTT